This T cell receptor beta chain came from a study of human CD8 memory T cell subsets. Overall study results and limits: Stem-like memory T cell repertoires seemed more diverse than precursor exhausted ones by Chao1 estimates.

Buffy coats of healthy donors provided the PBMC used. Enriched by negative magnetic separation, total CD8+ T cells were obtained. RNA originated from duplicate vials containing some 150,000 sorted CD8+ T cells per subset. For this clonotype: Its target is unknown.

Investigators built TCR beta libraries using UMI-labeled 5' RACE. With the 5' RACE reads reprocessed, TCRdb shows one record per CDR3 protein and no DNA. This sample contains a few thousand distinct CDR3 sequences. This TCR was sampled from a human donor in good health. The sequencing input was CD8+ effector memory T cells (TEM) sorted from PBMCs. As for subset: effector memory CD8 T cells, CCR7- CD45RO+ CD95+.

CDR3 sequence: CASSDTGYEQYF. The chain couples TRBV18 to TRBJ2-7; absent DNA, TCRdb's TRBD1 call cannot be checked. The CDR3 is 12 residues long. Germline V lookup: CDR1 KGHSH, CDR2 LQKENI.